Listed here are 28 T cell receptor beta chains from one sample, sequenced in a study of PD-1 blockade in classical Hodgkin lymphoma. Every one of the patients relapsed after autologous stem cell transplantation (brentuximab vedotin exposure was variable). Generated by immunoSEQ multiplex PCR, the TCRdb table keeps only in-frame clones and is missing some. The sample lists 20,000 to 30,000 clones, 81% seen once, with about 20% in the top ten. The source material was peripheral blood mononuclear cells (PBMCs), sampled before the second cycle of nivolumab. The receptors were gathered from a human donor with classical Hodgkin lymphoma.

V usage is TRBV9 and J usage is TRBJ2-2; D may match TRBD1 or TRBD2 (5 bases each). This CDR3 comprises 15 residues. Trimming removed 3 bases from V and 0 bases from J, with 9 bases in between. The germline V gene has CDR1 SGDLS and CDR2 YYNGEE. The CDR3 reads CASSERTSNTGELFF. The CDR3, as DNA: TGTGCCAGCAGCGAGCGGACATCGAACACCGGGGAGCTGTTTTTT. Full variable domain (remainder filled in from reference TRBV9 and TRBJ2-2): DSGVTQTPKHLITATGQRVTLRCSPRSGDLSVYWYQQSLDQGLQFLIQYYNGEERAKGNILERFSAQQFPDLHSELNLSSLELGDSALYFCASSERTSNTGELFFGEGSRLTVL.

The chain combines TRBV5-4 with TRBJ2-3, with 8 bases matching TRBD2. The CDR3 sequence is 16 residues long. V shed 0 bases, J shed 2 bases, and the junction held 5 bases outside the gene matches. Per the germline V gene, CDR1 is SGHNT and CDR2 is YYREEE (reference sequence). Here the CDR3 DNA reads TGTGCCAGCAGCTTGGGGGGCGGGGGGCCCACAGATACGCAGTATTTT. The encoded protein is CASSLGGGGPTDTQYF.

Comments on this clone: One junction end disagrees with the germline gene, perhaps due to a read error. V is TRBV30 and J is TRBJ2-1; 7 bases agree with TRBD2. The CDR3 has 14 amino acids. From germline, CDR1 is GTSNPN and CDR2 SVGIG (reference sequence). CDR3 sequence reads: CAWSTSGAGRGLIF. CDR3 nucleotide sequence: TGTGCCTGGAGTACCTCCGGAGCGGGGAGGGGTTTGATCTTC.

The rearrangement uses TRBV11-2 and TRBJ2-5; D not certain. The J call could be wrong; TRBJ2-7 is a better fit for the DNA end. CDR3 size: 14 residues. Germline lookup yields CDR1 SGHAT and CDR2 FQNNGV. This chain's CDR3 is CASSLERQSYEQYF. The DNA for the CDR3 is TGTGCCAGCAGCTTGGAACGGCAATCCTACGAGCAGTACTTC.

This rearrangement joins TRBV10-1 to TRBJ1-5; 7 nucleotides align to TRBD1. There are 14 residues in the CDR3. Germline lookup yields CDR1 WNHNN and CDR2 SYGVQD (reference sequence). The V and J ends lost 8 bases and 2 bases, in that order; junction bases with no gene match: 6. For the CDR3, the DNA is TGCGCCAGCGAAGGCGGACAGGGCAATCAGCCCCAGCATTTT. Translated: CASEGGQGNQPQHF.

The chain couples TRBV5-1 to TRBJ2-5; possibly TRBD1 for D (6 bases). Trimming removed 0 bases at V and 2 bases at J, with 14 bases between. The germline V gene has CDR1 SGHRS and CDR2 YFSETQ. The CDR3 length is 16 residues. The CDR3 loop reads CASSLAWGPGQETQYF. The CDR3 DNA follows: TGCGCCAGCAGCTTGGCCTGGGGGCCGGGACAAGAGACCCAGTACTTC.

The CDR3 DNA follows: TGTGCCAGCAGTTTAAGAAGAAAGGGAGCCTACGAGCAGTACTTC. The encoded protein is CASSLRRKGAYEQYF. The gene calls are TRBV28 and TRBJ2-7; D is possibly TRBD2 (5 bases). V gave up 2 bases and J gave up 2 bases, with 13 bases separating them. From germline, CDR1 is MDHEN and CDR2 SYDVKM. This CDR3 comprises 15 residues.

The chain has TRBV15 and TRBJ2-1; 7 bases agree with TRBD2. Germline CDR1 and CDR2: LNHNV and YYDKDF (reference sequence). This CDR3 comprises 20 residues. Losses at the gene ends were 1 base for V and 6 bases for J; bases not matched to a gene: 21. In DNA, the CDR3 is TGTGCCACCAGCAGAGTCTGGGGGGGATCGGGGGTTGTTTTTTCCAATGAGCAGTTCTTC. This sequence encodes CATSRVWGGSGVVFSNEQFF.

This rearrangement joins TRBV30 to TRBJ1-5; 9 nucleotides agree with TRBD1. V gave up 1 base and J gave up 2 bases; unmatched junction bases: 12. From germline, CDR1 is GTSNPN and CDR2 SVGIG (reference sequence). This CDR3 spans 18 amino acids. CDR3 coding DNA: TGTGCCTGGAGTGGGGACAGGGCGGGGGTTCGGGGCAATCAGCCCCAGCATTTT. Its protein product is CAWSGDRAGVRGNQPQHF.

This clone was picked up a small number of times. V gene TRBV9 combines with J gene TRBJ1-4; D gene ambiguous. There are 15 residues in the CDR3. V was pared by 0 bases and J by 0 bases, with 6 bases between. The V gene's germline CDR1 is SGDLS and CDR2 YYNGEE. CDR3 bases: TGTGCCAGCAGCGTAGCTAGCGCAACTAATGAAAAACTGTTTTTT. Translation: CASSVASATNEKLFF.

The chain joins TRBV30 to TRBJ1-2; a possible D gene is TRBD1 (5 bases). Trimming took off 4 bases at V and 9 bases at J, with 12 bases between the two ends. The CDR3 loop spans 11 amino acids. Per germline, CDR1 GTSNPN and CDR2 SVGIG (reference sequence). The CDR3 spells CAWKGARSYTF. The CDR3 nucleotides read TGTGCCTGGAAAGGGGCGCGGAGCTACACCTTC.

The rearrangement joins TRBV5-6 to TRBJ1-2, with D unclear. This CDR3 is 13 amino acids long. V lost 2 bases to trimming and J lost 1 base, with 6 bases between them. In germline, CDR1 is SGHDT, CDR2 YYEEEE. CDR3 coding DNA: TGTGCCAGCAGCTTTATTCTTAACTATGGCTACACCTTC. Translating it yields CASSFILNYGYTF.

V gene TRBV7-8 combines with J gene TRBJ1-1, with 10 bases fitting TRBD1. Trimming removed 5 bases from V and 1 base from J; junction bases left unmatched: 10. The CDR3 contains 17 residues. CDR1 and CDR2 from the germline V gene are SGHVS and FQNEAQ. The CDR3 reads CASSDRDRGFPNTEAFF. CDR3 sequence (DNA): TGTGCCAGCAGCGACCGGGACAGGGGATTTCCGAACACTGAAGCTTTCTTT.

The CDR3 sequence is CASSYQARTYEQYF. DNA of the CDR3: TGTGCCAGCAGTTACCAAGCGAGGACCTACGAGCAGTACTTC. The V and J genes are TRBV6-5 and TRBJ2-7; D ambiguous. The length of the CDR3 is 14 residues. The germline V gene encodes CDR1 MNHEY and CDR2 SVGAGI. Trimming pared 2 bases from V and 2 bases from J, leaving 10 bases between.

V and J are TRBV7-8 and TRBJ2-7; possible D gene TRBD2, 5 bases. The V end lost 3 bases, the J end lost 6 bases, and 9 bases lay between the germline ends. Germline CDR1 SGHVS, CDR2 FQNEAQ. CDR3 length equals 12 residues. The CDR3 nucleotides are TGTGCCAGCAGCTTTGGGAGCGCCGAGCAGTACTTC. Its protein is CASSFGSAEQYF.

The V call is TRBV5-6, the J call TRBJ2-2; D may be TRBD2 (5 bases). Trimming shortened V by 7 bases and J by 1 base, and 14 bases separated the two germline ends. In germline, CDR1 is SGHDT, CDR2 YYEEEE. CDR3 size: 15 residues. CDR3 protein: CASWRGGRNTGELFF. As DNA, the CDR3 is TGTGCCAGCTGGCGAGGAGGAAGGAACACCGGGGAGCTGTTTTTT.

The sample holds a few counts of this clone. The V gene is TRBV6-5, the J gene TRBJ2-1; 9 positions match TRBD2. V shed 5 bases, J shed 8 bases, and the junction held 10 bases outside the gene matches. Germline V gene data show CDR1 as MNHEY and CDR2 as SVGAGI. The CDR3 extends over 15 amino acids. The CDR3 DNA reads TGTGCCAGCAGTCTGGGCGGGAGGGGGGACTATGAGCAGTTCTTC. Translated, it gives CASSLGGRGDYEQFF.

The V and J genes are TRBV11-1 and TRBJ1-1, with TRBD1 identical over 9 bases. The CDR3 covers 13 residues. V shed 5 bases, J shed 10 bases, and the junction held 8 bases outside the gene matches. Germline V lookup: CDR1 SGHAT, CDR2 FQDESV (reference sequence). The CDR3: CASSPIQGAPAFF. CDR3 sequence (DNA): TGTGCCAGCAGCCCAATACAGGGGGCCCCAGCTTTCTTT.

The chain is built from TRBV11-2 and TRBJ2-7; TRBD2 matches 8 bases. This CDR3 has 16 residues. Germline CDR1 and CDR2: SGHAT and FQNNGV. V was pared by 5 bases and J by 0 bases, with 9 bases of the junction left unmatched. The CDR3 DNA reads as TGTGCCAGCAGCGCCGGACTAGCCCAAAGCTCCTACGAGCAGTACTTC. Its translation: CASSAGLAQSSYEQYF.

This sequence joins TRBV5-1 and TRBJ1-1; 8 bases fit TRBD1. The CDR3 runs to 15 residues. In germline, CDR1 is SGHRS, CDR2 YFSETQ. J was trimmed by 4 bases and V by 5 bases; bases with no gene match: 10. DNA for the CDR3: TGCGCCAGCAGGGGGGCGGACAGGGCTGGCACTGAAGCTTTCTTT. It is translated as CASRGADRAGTEAFF.

V is TRBV5-1 and J is TRBJ2-3, with D hard to call. The germline CDR1 and CDR2 sequences are SGHRS and YFSETQ. This CDR3 has 14 amino acids. The germline V and J ends were trimmed by 4 bases and 6 bases, with 15 bases remaining between them. CDR3 nucleotides: TGCGCCAGCAGCCCGGATCTTAGCTCCGATACGCAGTATTTT. As protein: CASSPDLSSDTQYF. The complete variable domain, with remaining parts taken from reference TRBV5-1 and TRBJ2-3, reads KAGVTQTPRYLIKTRGQQVTLSCSPISGHRSVSWYQQTPGQGLQFLFEYFSETQRNKGNFPGRFSGRQFSNSRSEMNVSTLELGDSALYLCASSPDLSSDTQYFGPGTRLTVL.

The chain joins TRBV30 to TRBJ1-3; D not certain. This CDR3 has 16 residues. In germline, CDR1 is GTSNPN, CDR2 SVGIG (reference sequence). The V end lost 3 bases, the J end lost 0 bases, and 15 bases lay between the germline ends. Written as DNA, the CDR3 is TGTGCCTGGAGAAAATACTCCAAGAGCTCTGGAAACACCATATATTTT. Translating gives CAWRKYSKSSGNTIYF. The full variable domain, rest sourced from reference TRBV30 and TRBJ1-3, is SQTIHQWPATLVQPVGSPLSLECTVEGTSNPNLYWYRQAAGRGLQLLFYSVGIGQISSEVPQNLSASRPQDRQFILSSKKLLLSDSGFYLCAWRKYSKSSGNTIYFGEGSWLTVV.

The DNA for the CDR3 is TGTGCCAGTAGTAACGTGTACTCGGACGGAAAAAATCAGCCCCAGCATTTT. Its translation is CASSNVYSDGKNQPQHF. The chain couples TRBV19 to TRBJ1-5; D remains ambiguous. The germline CDR1 and CDR2 sequences are LNHDA and SQIVND (reference sequence). This CDR3 spans 17 amino acids. The V end was cut by 4 bases, the J end by 4 bases, with 20 bases between.

This clone was counted a few times. The chain is built from TRBV30 and TRBJ1-6; no clear D gene. V lost 5 bases and J 6 bases, leaving 11 bases between the germline ends. The CDR3 runs to 13 residues. Germline V lookup: CDR1 GTSNPN, CDR2 SVGIG (reference sequence). The CDR3 coding sequence is TGTGCCTGGCGGCCAGTAGTTAATTCACCCCTCCACTTT. Translation: CAWRPVVNSPLHF.

V is TRBV28 and J is TRBJ1-1, with 8 bases that match TRBD1. V gave up 6 bases and J gave up 1 base; unmatched junction bases: 4. This CDR3 comprises 14 residues. Germline V gene lookup returns CDR1 MDHEN and CDR2 SYDVKM. For the CDR3, the DNA is TGTGCCAGCAGCCGGGACAGGAGGAACACTGAAGCTTTCTTT. It yields the protein CASSRDRRNTEAFF.

This clone appeared once. The chain links TRBV14 to TRBJ1-6; TRBD1 matches 9 bases. Trimming at V came to 4 bases and at J to 9 bases, leaving 10 bases not matched to a gene. This CDR3 spans 16 amino acids. Looked up from germline, CDR1 is SGHDN and CDR2 is FVKESK. CDR3 protein: CASSLRTGQGSSPLHF. The DNA of the CDR3 is TGTGCCAGCAGCCTAAGGACGGGACAGGGTAGTTCACCCCTCCACTTT.

This chain joins TRBV2 and TRBJ2-3; 11 positions match TRBD2. The V and J ends lost 8 bases and 6 bases, in that order; junction bases with no gene match: 10. The CDR3 has 15 amino acids. Germline CDR1 SNHLY, CDR2 FYNNEI. The DNA for the CDR3 is TGTGCCAGCCTCCCCGGCCTAGCGGGGGGTGATACGCAGTATTTT. Protein: CASLPGLAGGDTQYF.

V and J are TRBV5-1 and TRBJ1-2; 8 positions agree with TRBD1. CDR1 is SGHRS and CDR2 is YFSETQ in the germline V gene. The V and J ends lost 5 bases and 7 bases, in that order; junction bases with no gene match: 13. This CDR3 region has 15 residues. The CDR3 DNA follows: TGCGCCAGCAGTTCTGGGACAGGTCCCTTGGTTGGCTACACCTTC. Its protein product is CASSSGTGPLVGYTF.